This T cell receptor beta chain is drawn from a study of T cell responses to AZD1222 COVID-19 vaccine. Measured with immunoSEQ multiplex PCR; TCRdb has only the in-frame clones, and not every one. The table records 93,000 or so clones, 88% of them present only once. Trimming took 5 bases from V and 1 from J; bases not matched to a gene: 4. CDR3 length equals 14 residues. The V gene's germline CDR1 is SGHTA and CDR2 FQGNSA. The V gene is TRBV7-2, the J gene TRBJ1-1; the match to TRBD1 covers 7 bases. This sample comprised peripheral blood, obtained on day 0 of AZD1222 vaccination. This sequence originates from an adult in good health. CDR3 residues: CASSVGQANTEAFF. Written as DNA, the CDR3 is TGTGCCAGCAGCGTAGGACAGGCGAACACTGAAGCTTTCTTT.